A selection of T cell receptor beta chains follows, all from one sample in a study of shared clonotypes between healthy human individuals. Only in-frame clones appear in the TCRdb table, and some are missing; sequencing was by immunoSEQ multiplex PCR. The sample has 2 million to 3 million clones; approximately 94% are singletons. Source material: naive CD4+ T cells from PBMCs. These receptors were collected from a man aged 18 to 35 in good health. Some clones in this sample may be carry-over from other donors' samples. CDR3s include the opening cysteine and the closing phenylalanine or tryptophan. Fields, in order: D gene, V gene, clone size, J gene, CDR3 protein, CDR3 DNA. The D gene is left open where the match is weak. Part of the rows lack a size; the others show once, few, many or a class for expanded clones.

D: .
V: TRBV6-6
size: .
J: TRBJ1-5
CDR3: CASRQDSNQPQHF
DNA: TGTGCCAGCAGGCAAGATAGCAATCAGCCCCAGCATTTT

D: TRBD1
V: TRBV19
size: once
J: TRBJ1-1
CDR3: CASSPYRGETEAFF
DNA: TGTGCCAGTAGTCCATACAGGGGTGAGACTGAAGCTTTCTTT

D: TRBD1
V: TRBV9
size: .
J: TRBJ1-5
CDR3: CASSGQGADQPQHF
DNA: TGTGCCAGCAGCGGACAGGGTGCGGATCAGCCCCAGCATTTT

D: TRBD2
V: TRBV7-8
size: .
J: TRBJ2-5
CDR3: CASSRRLAGGSQETQYF
DNA: TGTGCCAGCAGCAGAAGACTAGCGGGAGGGTCCCAAGAGACCCAGTACTTC

D: .
V: TRBV5-4
size: .
J: TRBJ1-1
CDR3: CASSLVSRKNTEAFF
DNA: TGTGCCAGCAGCTTGGTCAGCCGGAAGAACACTGAAGCTTTCTTT

D: .
V: TRBV28
size: once
J: TRBJ2-2
CDR3: CASSYSVRAGELFF
DNA: TGTGCCAGCAGCTACTCCGTCAGGGCCGGGGAGCTGTTTTTT

D: .
V: TRBV29-1
size: .
J: TRBJ2-3
CDR3: CSVGQVLLTDTQYF
DNA: TGCAGCGTTGGACAGGTCTTGCTCACAGATACGCAGTATTTT

D: TRBD2
V: TRBV7-9
size: .
J: TRBJ2-1
CDR3: CASATRQVAGGNEQFF
DNA: TGTGCCAGCGCGACCCGACAGGTAGCGGGAGGGAATGAGCAGTTCTTC

D: TRBD2
V: TRBV7-9
size: .
J: TRBJ2-2
CDR3: CASSSAGTIPTGELFF
DNA: TGTGCCAGCAGCTCCGCCGGGACTATCCCCACCGGGGAGCTGTTTTTT

D: .
V: TRBV5-1
size: once
J: TRBJ2-7
CDR3: CASSSAPPSYEQYF
DNA: TGCGCCAGCAGCTCCGCCCCCCCCTCCTACGAGCAGTACTTC

D: TRBD1
V: TRBV29-1
size: .
J: TRBJ1-4
CDR3: CSATGGDEKLFF
DNA: TGCAGCGCGACAGGGGGAGACGAAAAACTGTTTTTT

D: TRBD2
V: TRBV18
size: .
J: TRBJ2-1
CDR3: CASSPTLQREGGEQFF
DNA: TGTGCCAGCTCACCTACTCTTCAGCGGGAGGGCGGTGAGCAGTTCTTC

D: TRBD2
V: TRBV10-3
size: .
J: TRBJ2-3
CDR3: CAIGGGRLSGRWIGSTDTQYF
DNA: TGTGCCATCGGAGGAGGCAGACTTAGCGGGAGATGGATCGGTAGCACAGATACGCAGTATTTT

D: TRBD2
V: TRBV27
size: .
J: TRBJ2-3
CDR3: CASSSWGTSGTDTQYF
DNA: TGTGCCAGCAGTTCATGGGGGACTAGCGGCACAGATACGCAGTATTTT

D: .
V: TRBV2
size: .
J: TRBJ2-3
CDR3: CASGRRSADTQYF
DNA: TGTGCCAGCGGGAGGAGGTCGGCAGATACGCAGTATTTT

D: .
V: TRBV28
size: .
J: TRBJ1-4
CDR3: CASRMADDYTNEKLFF
DNA: TGTGCCAGCAGAATGGCTGATGATTATACTAATGAAAAACTGTTTTTT

D: .
V: TRBV27
size: .
J: TRBJ2-7
CDR3: CASSMHRDRFYEQYF
DNA: TGTGCCAGCAGTATGCACCGGGACCGATTCTACGAGCAGTACTTC

D: .
V: TRBV6-6
size: .
J: TRBJ2-1
CDR3: CASSYIGDSYNEQFF
DNA: TGTGCCAGCAGTTACATCGGCGACTCCTACAATGAGCAGTTCTTC

D: TRBD1
V: TRBV27
size: .
J: TRBJ2-5
CDR3: CASKSRDSSQETQYF
DNA: TGTGCCAGCAAATCCCGGGACAGCTCCCAAGAGACCCAGTACTTC

D: TRBD2
V: TRBV27
size: .
J: TRBJ2-4
CDR3: CASSSPQREGGLAKNIQYF
DNA: TGTGCCAGCAGTTCCCCTCAGCGGGAGGGAGGGCTAGCCAAAAACATTCAGTACTTC

D: .
V: TRBV6-5
size: .
J: TRBJ1-3
CDR3: CASSVTGRSGNTIYF
DNA: TGTGCCAGCAGTGTGACAGGCCGCTCTGGAAACACCATATATTTT

D: TRBD1
V: TRBV7-8
size: .
J: TRBJ2-7
CDR3: CASSPATGDAYEQYF
DNA: TGTGCCAGCAGCCCAGCAACAGGGGACGCCTACGAGCAGTACTTC

D: .
V: TRBV27
size: .
J: TRBJ1-4
CDR3: CASSRVANEKLFF
DNA: TGTGCCAGCAGTAGGGTCGCTAATGAAAAACTGTTTTTT

D: TRBD1
V: TRBV28
size: .
J: TRBJ1-4
CDR3: CASSLSPTGREKLFF
DNA: TGTGCCAGCAGTTTGTCCCCGACAGGGCGGGAAAAACTGTTTTTT

D: .
V: TRBV15
size: .
J: TRBJ1-2
CDR3: CATSRGRDSGYTF
DNA: TGTGCCACCAGCCGGGGCAGGGACTCTGGCTACACCTTC

D: .
V: TRBV28
size: .
J: TRBJ1-1
CDR3: CASSFRVEAFF
DNA: TGTGCCAGCAGTTTCAGGGTTGAGGCTTTCTTT

D: .
V: TRBV15
size: .
J: TRBJ1-4
CDR3: CATSRPGWYSNEKLFF
DNA: TGTGCCACCAGCAGACCTGGATGGTACAGTAATGAAAAACTGTTTTTT

D: .
V: TRBV18
size: .
J: TRBJ1-1
CDR3: CASSGRQVGMNTEAFF
DNA: TGTGCCAGCTCAGGCAGGCAGGTGGGGATGAACACTGAAGCTTTCTTT

D: TRBD2
V: TRBV7-2
size: .
J: TRBJ2-3
CDR3: CASSVGLAGGPGTDTQYF
DNA: TGTGCCAGCAGCGTGGGACTAGCGGGAGGGCCAGGCACAGATACGCAGTATTTT

D: TRBD1
V: TRBV11-2
size: once
J: TRBJ1-4
CDR3: CASSLSGPGGREKLFF
DNA: TGTGCCAGCAGCTTATCGGGTCCAGGGGGCCGGGAAAAACTGTTTTTT

D: TRBD2
V: TRBV7-3
size: .
J: TRBJ2-3
CDR3: CASALRARGGLPDTQYF
DNA: TGTGCCAGCGCTTTACGGGCACGGGGAGGGTTGCCAGATACGCAGTATTTT

D: .
V: TRBV4-1
size: .
J: TRBJ2-4
CDR3: CASRGHWEAKNIQYF
DNA: TGCGCCAGCAGAGGGCACTGGGAAGCCAAAAACATTCAGTACTTC

D: .
V: TRBV7-9
size: .
J: TRBJ2-2
CDR3: CASRSWQGSGELFF
DNA: TGTGCCAGCAGGTCATGGCAGGGGTCCGGGGAGCTGTTTTTT

D: .
V: TRBV28
size: .
J: TRBJ2-1
CDR3: CASSLRAGSPGNEQFF
DNA: TGTGCCAGCAGTTTACGGGCGGGATCTCCGGGCAATGAGCAGTTCTTC

D: TRBD2
V: TRBV12-5
size: .
J: TRBJ2-1
CDR3: CASGPTSGSYNEQFF
DNA: TGTGCTAGTGGTCCGACTAGCGGGTCCTACAATGAGCAGTTCTTC